Sequencing of this T cell receptor beta chain was carried out in a study of cytomegalovirus exposure and HLA in healthy donors. Amplification used 60 Vbeta primers and 13 Jbeta primers. Sequenced by immunoSEQ multiplex PCR; TCRdb stores in-frame clones only, minus some. This table has about 210,000 clones, about 80% appearing once. Study-wide results and caveats: In an earlier analysis, in some 500 donors, most V segments appeared productive either ~90% or ~30% of the time. TCR beta sequences numbering fewer than 20,000 were associated with HLA alleles at 0.05 false discovery rate in a later analysis.

In germline, CDR1 is LNHDA, CDR2 SQIVND (reference sequence). V shed 7 bases and J shed 3 bases, with 9 bases lying between them. The CDR3 totals 12 residues. A note on this clone: What it binds is not known.

This receptor was taken from a male donor in good health and CMV-seronegative. The V and J genes are TRBV19 and TRBJ1-1; the D gene is possibly TRBD1 (6 bases). The sample taken for sequencing was PBMCs. The CDR3 is CASKQGYTEAFF. The DNA of the CDR3 is TGTGCCAGTAAACAGGGTTACACTGAAGCTTTCTTT.